Listed below are T cell receptor beta chains from one sample, sequenced in a study of blood T cell repertoires in COVID-19. Here immunoSEQ multiplex PCR was the method, and the copy in TCRdb shows in-frame clones only, minus some. Here the sample spans approximately 290,000 clones, roughly 89% being singletons. Specimen: PBMCs or T cells enriched from blood (not recorded which). The receptors shown here come from a woman aged 18-29 years with acute COVID-19. The CDR3 runs from the conserved cysteine through the conserved F or W. Each record gives: CDR3 protein, CDR3 DNA, D gene, V gene, clone size, J gene. D genes are given only for firm matches. Clone size is given for some rows only: seen once, a few or many times, or a class if the clone is expanded.

CDR3: CASSNPLEGNVYGYTF
DNA: TGTGCCAGCAGCAATCCTTTGGAGGGAAACGTCTATGGCTACACCTTC
D: -
V: TRBV28
size: -
J: TRBJ1-2

CDR3: CASSLALGTYFEAFF
DNA: TGTGCCAGCAGCTTAGCATTAGGGACATACTTCGAAGCTTTCTTT
D: -
V: TRBV7-9
size: -
J: TRBJ1-1

CDR3: CASRLGGVNYGYTF
DNA: TGTGCCAGCAGATTAGGGGGTGTCAACTATGGCTACACCTTC
D: -
V: TRBV2
size: -
J: TRBJ1-2

CDR3: CASSVQGQDTYEQYF
DNA: TGTGCCAGTAGTGTACAAGGACAGGACACCTACGAGCAGTACTTC
D: TRBD1
V: TRBV19
size: once
J: TRBJ2-7

CDR3: CASSSGLAGEETQYF
DNA: TGTGCCAGCAGCTCGGGACTAGCGGGAGAAGAGACCCAGTACTTC
D: TRBD2
V: TRBV9
size: once
J: TRBJ2-5

CDR3: CASSSMDSKNTEAFF
DNA: TGTGCCAGCAGTTCTATGGACAGTAAGAACACTGAAGCTTTCTTT
D: -
V: TRBV28
size: -
J: TRBJ1-1

CDR3: CAGSAASGSPGELFF
DNA: TGTGCCGGTTCTGCGGCTAGCGGGAGTCCCGGGGAGCTGTTTTTT
D: TRBD2
V: TRBV2
size: -
J: TRBJ2-2

CDR3: CASSPPWWGRWDTEAFF
DNA: TGTGCCAGTAGTCCCCCATGGTGGGGCAGGTGGGACACTGAAGCTTTCTTT
D: -
V: TRBV19
size: -
J: TRBJ1-1

CDR3: CASSLPSVGQGSGNTIYF
DNA: TGTGCCAGCAGTTTACCCTCTGTGGGACAGGGGTCGGGAAACACCATATATTTT
D: TRBD1
V: TRBV28
size: -
J: TRBJ1-3

CDR3: CASSVTGQASTNYGYTF
DNA: TGTGCCAGTAGTGTGACGGGACAGGCCTCTACTAACTATGGCTACACCTTC
D: TRBD1
V: TRBV19
size: -
J: TRBJ1-2

CDR3: CASSFTGSYEQYF
DNA: TGTGCCAGCAGCTTTACAGGATCCTACGAGCAGTACTTC
D: -
V: TRBV7-9
size: -
J: TRBJ2-7

CDR3: CASSERDRSTF
DNA: TGTGCCAGCAGTGAAAGAGACAGGAGCACCTTC
D: -
V: TRBV2
size: -
J: TRBJ1-2

CDR3: CASSLGPAGNTEAFF
DNA: TGTGCCAGCAGCTTGGGGCCTGCAGGGAACACTGAAGCTTTCTTT
D: -
V: TRBV7-9
size: -
J: TRBJ1-1

CDR3: CASSRGLVGRGEQFF
DNA: TGTGCCAGCAGCCGCGGACTAGTAGGGAGGGGTGAGCAGTTCTTC
D: TRBD2
V: TRBV7-3
size: -
J: TRBJ2-1

CDR3: CASSLGQRYSPQYF
DNA: TGTGCCAGCAGCTTAGGGCAGAGGTATAGTCCGCAGTATTTT
D: -
V: TRBV11-3
size: -
J: TRBJ2-3

CDR3: CASDSYGYTF
DNA: TGTGCCTCCGACAGCTATGGCTACACCTTC
D: -
V: TRBV30
size: -
J: TRBJ1-2

CDR3: CASSPGTGDYSNQPQHF
DNA: TGTGCCAGCAGCCCCGGGACAGGGGACTATAGCAATCAGCCCCAGCATTTT
D: TRBD1
V: TRBV28
size: -
J: TRBJ1-5

CDR3: CASSLAGPRYSNQPQHF
DNA: TGTGCCAGCAGTTTGGCAGGCCCCCGTTATAGCAATCAGCCCCAGCATTTT
D: -
V: TRBV27
size: -
J: TRBJ1-5

CDR3: CASSPPETSGRLRNEQYF
DNA: TGTGCCAGCAGCCCCCCCGAGACTAGCGGGAGGTTGAGGAACGAGCAGTACTTC
D: -
V: TRBV21-1
size: -
J: TRBJ2-7

CDR3: CASSSQADQPQHF
DNA: TGTGCCAGCAGCTCCCAGGCTGACCAGCCCCAGCATTTT
D: -
V: TRBV27
size: -
J: TRBJ1-5